These 11 T cell receptor beta chains share one sample of origin, sequenced in a study of type 1 and type 2 diabetes patients. Genomic DNA was the PCR template. The TCR beta CDR3 region was amplified using 30 forward and 13 reverse primers. Each CDR3 protein gets one entry after TCRdb re-called the multiplex PCR reads with MiXCR. The sample contains fewer than 300,000 distinct CDR3 sequences, around 50% of which appear only once. Sequencing was done on a sample of peripheral blood mononuclear cells (PBMCs). The receptor source for this set is a young man with type 2 diabetes.

The V and J genes are TRBV20-1 and TRBJ1-1; D not resolved. The V and J ends lost 3 bases and 5 bases respectively, with 19 bases between them. CDR3 length: 15 amino acids. CDR1 and CDR2 from the germline V gene are DFQATT and SNEGSKA (reference sequence). CDR3 DNA: TGCAGTGCTAGTTCGGTGGTGTCCTTGCGTACTGAAGCTTTCTTT. Its translation is CSASSVVSLRTEAFF.

This clonotype was seen once. One end of the junction varies from germline; a read error may be responsible. The V and J genes are TRBV25-1 and TRBJ2-3, with D tentatively TRBD1 (6 bases). The CDR3 sequence is 15 residues long. The germline V gene encodes CDR1 MGHDK and CDR2 SYGVNS. This CDR3 is CASSEGGPKGDAQYF. The CDR3 DNA reads TGTGCCAGCAGTGAAGGGGGCCCAAAGGGAGATGCGCAGTATTTT.

V usage is TRBV7-3 and J usage is TRBJ1-1; 7 bases align to TRBD1. CDR3 length: 15 residues. V gave up 2 bases and J gave up 0 bases; unmatched junction bases: 3. Germline lookup yields CDR1 SGHTA and CDR2 FQGTGA. The CDR3 coding sequence is TGTGCCAGCAGCTTACGTGGGACAGTGAACACTGAAGCTTTCTTT. As protein: CASSLRGTVNTEAFF.

The CDR3 DNA reads TGTGCCAGCAGCTTTGTCATTACAGATACGCAGTATTTT. This sequence encodes CASSFVITDTQYF. The chain recombines TRBV11-2 with TRBJ2-3; D gene unclear. Germline-derived CDR1 and CDR2 are SGHAT and FQNNGV. V was cut by 3 bases and J by 3 bases, with 7 bases left in between. The CDR3 is 13 residues long. Based on the CDR3 plus reference TRBV11-2 and TRBJ2-3, the full variable domain is EAGVAQSPRYKIIEKRQSVAFWCNPISGHATLYWYQQILGQGPKLLIQFQNNGVVDDSQLPKDRFSAERLKGVDSTLKIQPAKLEDSAVYLCASSFVITDTQYFGPGTRLTVL.

This chain joins TRBV6-5 and TRBJ2-7; D unresolved. CDR1 and CDR2 (germline): MNHEY, SVGAGI. The V gene lost 1 base and the J gene lost 7 bases, with 17 bases spanning the gap. The CDR3 has 15 residues. CDR3 loop: CASSYFGLGVGEQYF. CDR3 DNA: TGTGCCAGCAGTTACTTCGGGCTTGGGGTGGGAGAGCAGTACTTC.

A few counts support this clonotype. V gene TRBV28 combines with J gene TRBJ1-1, with D uncertain. Germline CDR1 reads MDHEN; CDR2 reads SYDVKM. With 4 bases removed from V and 1 base from J, the gap between germline ends came to 13 bases. CDR3 length equals 15 residues. For the CDR3, the DNA is TGTGCCAGCAGTTCCCCGACCGTCAAGAACACTGAAGCTTTCTTT. Its protein is CASSSPTVKNTEAFF.

This clonotype was detected many times. The chain couples TRBV25-1 to TRBJ1-2, with 7 bases fitting TRBD1. The ends lost 8 bases at V and 1 base at J; junction bases unmatched: 4. In germline, CDR1 is MGHDK, CDR2 SYGVNS. The CDR3 extends over 13 amino acids. CDR3 loop: CASAQGGNYGYTF. CDR3 DNA: TGTGCCAGCGCGCAGGGGGGTAACTATGGCTACACCTTC.

The rearrangement joins TRBV15 to TRBJ2-1, with 9 bases fitting TRBD1. This CDR3 is 18 amino acids long. With V trimmed by 1 base and J by 6 bases, 13 bases remained unmatched. Germline assignment: CDR1 LNHNV and CDR2 YYDKDF (reference sequence). The CDR3 here is CATSRGEGHRGHSNEQFF. The CDR3 DNA sequence: TGTGCCACCAGCAGAGGTGAAGGACACAGGGGGCACAGCAATGAGCAGTTCTTC.

The sample holds a few counts of this clonotype. The V and J genes are TRBV5-1 and TRBJ2-1, with D tentatively TRBD1 or TRBD2 (5 bases each). Germline V gives CDR1 SGHRS, CDR2 YFSETQ. Trimming shortened V by 0 bases and J by 2 bases, and 9 bases separated the two germline ends. This CDR3 spans 15 amino acids. The CDR3 loop reads CASSLAGTPYNEQFF. For the CDR3, the DNA is TGCGCCAGCAGCTTGGCTGGGACGCCCTACAATGAGCAGTTCTTC. Together with reference TRBV5-1 and TRBJ2-1, the CDR3 gives the full variable domain: KAGVTQTPRYLIKTRGQQVTLSCSPISGHRSVSWYQQTPGQGLQFLFEYFSETQRNKGNFPGRFSGRQFSNSRSEMNVSTLELGDSALYLCASSLAGTPYNEQFFGPGTRLTVL.

The genes are TRBV19 and TRBJ2-5; 7 bases line up with TRBD2. V shed 5 bases and J 4 bases; nucleotides not matched to a gene: 10. CDR3 length: 15 amino acids. The germline V gene encodes CDR1 LNHDA and CDR2 SQIVND (reference sequence). CDR3 nucleotide sequence: TGTGCCAGTAGTTGGAGACCCGGGACTATAGAGACCCAGTACTTC. Its translation: CASSWRPGTIETQYF.

This chain links TRBV10-3 with TRBJ1-4; 8 bases fit TRBD1. The CDR3 covers 14 residues. The germline V gene encodes CDR1 ENHRY and CDR2 SYGVKD. V was clipped by 7 bases and J by 3 bases; unmatched bases: 4. The CDR3 DNA sequence: TGTGCCATCAAACCACAGGGGGCTAATGAAAAACTGTTTTTT. Translating it yields CAIKPQGANEKLFF.